This TCR beta chain is from a study of post-analysis software for immune sequencing data. TCR beta cDNA libraries included unique molecular identifiers. Researchers reported roughly 0.5 million cDNA molecules coming from approximately 1 to 10 million T cells. TCRdb called the PCR reads again in MiXCR, with one record for every CDR3 protein. The sample lists hundreds of thousands of distinct CDR3 sequences, about 27% occurring once. Of note for this clonotype: Its target is not known.

Study-wide findings and caveats: Those samples that were prepared in the same batch co-clustered strongly by F measure.

The sequence derives from a girl between 5 and 17 years old with multiple sclerosis. The sequencing sample was made of blood.

DNA for the CDR3: TGCAGCGTTGAAGATCTATGGAGGGAAGGAGGCAATGAGCAGTTCTTC. Its protein is CSVEDLWREGGNEQFF. The rearrangement links TRBV29-1 to TRBJ2-1; D might be TRBD2 (6 bases). Trimming shortened V by 0 bases and J by 6 bases, and 18 bases separated the two germline ends. CDR3 length: 16 residues. Per the germline V gene, CDR1 is SQVTM and CDR2 is ANQGSEA.